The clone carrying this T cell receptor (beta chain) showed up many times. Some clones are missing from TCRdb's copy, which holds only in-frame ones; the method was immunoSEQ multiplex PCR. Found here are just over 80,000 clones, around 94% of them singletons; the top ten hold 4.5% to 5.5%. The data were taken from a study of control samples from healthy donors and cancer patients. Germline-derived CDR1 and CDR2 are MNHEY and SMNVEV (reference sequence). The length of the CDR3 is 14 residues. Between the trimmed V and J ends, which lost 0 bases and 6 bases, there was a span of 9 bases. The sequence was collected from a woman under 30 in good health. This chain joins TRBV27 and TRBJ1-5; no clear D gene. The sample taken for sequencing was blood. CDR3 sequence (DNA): TGTGCCAGCAGTTTATCTGGGGAAGGTCAGCCCCAGCATTTT. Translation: CASSLSGEGQPQHF.